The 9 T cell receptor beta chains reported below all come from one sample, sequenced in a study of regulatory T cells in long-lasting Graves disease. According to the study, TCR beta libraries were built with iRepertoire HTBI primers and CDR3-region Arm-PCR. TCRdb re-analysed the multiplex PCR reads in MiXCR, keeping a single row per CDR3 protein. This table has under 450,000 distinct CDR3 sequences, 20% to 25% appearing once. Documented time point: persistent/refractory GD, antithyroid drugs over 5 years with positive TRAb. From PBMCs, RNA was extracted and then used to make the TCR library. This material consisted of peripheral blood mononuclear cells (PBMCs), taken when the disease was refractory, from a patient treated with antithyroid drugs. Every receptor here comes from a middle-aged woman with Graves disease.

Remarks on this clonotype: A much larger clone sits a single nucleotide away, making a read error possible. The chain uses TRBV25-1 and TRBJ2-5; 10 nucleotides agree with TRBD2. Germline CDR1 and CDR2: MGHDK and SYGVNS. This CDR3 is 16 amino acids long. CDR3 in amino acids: CASSESGLAVQEIQYF. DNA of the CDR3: TGTGCCAGCAGTGAGAGCGGACTAGCGGTTCAAGAGATCCAGTACTTC.

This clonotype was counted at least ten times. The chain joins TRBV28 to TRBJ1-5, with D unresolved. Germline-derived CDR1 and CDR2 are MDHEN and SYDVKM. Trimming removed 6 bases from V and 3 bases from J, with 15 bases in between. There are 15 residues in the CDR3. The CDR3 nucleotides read TGTGCCAGCAGCTACATTGGCCCCGCCAATCAGCCCCAGCATTTT. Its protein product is CASSYIGPANQPQHF. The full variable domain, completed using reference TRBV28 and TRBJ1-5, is DVKVTQSSRYLVKRTGEKVFLECVQDMDHENMFWYRQDPGLGLRLIYFSYDVKMKEKGDIPEGYSVSREKKERFSLILESASTNQTSMYLCASSYIGPANQPQHFGDGTRLSIL.

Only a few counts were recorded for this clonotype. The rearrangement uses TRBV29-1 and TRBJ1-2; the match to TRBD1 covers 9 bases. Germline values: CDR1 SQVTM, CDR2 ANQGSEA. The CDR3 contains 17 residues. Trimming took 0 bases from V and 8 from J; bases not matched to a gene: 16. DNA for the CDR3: TGCAGCGTTGAAGAACCGGGACAGGGAACCCGGGGTTACGGCTACACCTTC. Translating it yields CSVEEPGQGTRGYGYTF.

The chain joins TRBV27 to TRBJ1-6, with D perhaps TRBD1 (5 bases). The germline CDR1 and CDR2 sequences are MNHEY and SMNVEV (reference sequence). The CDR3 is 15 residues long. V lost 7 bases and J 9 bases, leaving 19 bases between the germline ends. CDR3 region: CASTFVGGMGSPLHF. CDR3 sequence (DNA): TGTGCCAGCACCTTCGTGGGGGGAATGGGTTCACCCCTCCACTTT.

This chain's CDR3 is CASSDASGRAPDTQYF. In DNA, the CDR3 is TGTGCCAGCAGTGACGCGAGCGGGAGGGCCCCAGATACGCAGTATTTT. V and J are TRBV25-1 and TRBJ2-3; TRBD2 agrees at 10 bases. V trimming: 3 bases; J trimming: 4 bases; junction bases outside the gene matches: 7. Germline V gene lookup returns CDR1 MGHDK and CDR2 SYGVNS. This CDR3 is 16 amino acids long.

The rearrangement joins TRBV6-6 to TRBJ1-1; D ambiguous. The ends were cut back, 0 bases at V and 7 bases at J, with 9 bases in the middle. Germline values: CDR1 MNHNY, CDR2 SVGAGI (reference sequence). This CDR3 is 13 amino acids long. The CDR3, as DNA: TGTGCCAGCAGTTACTCGAGTTCCAGTGAAGCTTTCTTT. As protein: CASSYSSSSEAFF.

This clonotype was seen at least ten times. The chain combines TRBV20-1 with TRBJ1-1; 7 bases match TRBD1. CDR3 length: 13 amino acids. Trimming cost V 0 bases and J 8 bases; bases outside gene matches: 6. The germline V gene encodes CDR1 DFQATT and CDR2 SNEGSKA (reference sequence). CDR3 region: CSARDRRGREAFF. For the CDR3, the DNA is TGCAGTGCTAGAGATAGAAGGGGGCGCGAAGCTTTCTTT.

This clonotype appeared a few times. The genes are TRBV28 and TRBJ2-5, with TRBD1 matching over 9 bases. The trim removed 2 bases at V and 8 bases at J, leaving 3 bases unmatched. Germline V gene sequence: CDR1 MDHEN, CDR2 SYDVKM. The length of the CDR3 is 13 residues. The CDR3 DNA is TGTGCCAGCAGTTTAGCGGGACAGGGAACCCAGTACTTC. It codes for CASSLAGQGTQYF.

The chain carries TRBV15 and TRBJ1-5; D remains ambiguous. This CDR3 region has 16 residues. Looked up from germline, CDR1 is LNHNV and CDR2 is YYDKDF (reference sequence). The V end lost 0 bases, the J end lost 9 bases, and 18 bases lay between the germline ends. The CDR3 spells CATSRESPGSIRPQHF. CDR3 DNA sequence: TGTGCCACCAGCAGAGAATCCCCGGGTTCCATCAGGCCCCAGCATTTT.